What follows describes a single T cell receptor (beta chain). What it recognizes is unknown. Germline CDR1 MDHEN, CDR2 SYDVKM. V lost 5 bases to trimming and J lost 6 bases; unmatched junction nucleotides: 10. The CDR3 sequence is 16 residues long. This sample is part of a study of cytomegalovirus exposure and HLA in healthy donors. Overall study context: Within an early data release were roughly 83 million unique TCRs drawn from HLA-typed donors. Caucasian-associated ancestry cluster membership applied to around 76% of about 370 genotyped donors. Study-wide results and limits: Both high specificity and high sensitivity reportedly marked the classifier's diagnosis of cytomegalovirus status. Researchers left out some V segments, among them TRBV6-2 and TRBV6-3, as indistinguishable.

The PCR used 60 Vbeta and 13 Jbeta primers. Repertoires were generated with immunoSEQ multiplex PCR, while TCRdb's copy carries only in-frame clones and drops some. The data include roughly 72,000 clones; the top ten clones carry roughly 3.8%. Sequencing was done on a sample of PBMCs. This TCR derives from a man younger than 30 in good health and CMV-seropositive. This chain connects TRBV28 to TRBJ2-1; TRBD2 agrees at 10 bases. CDR3 loop: CASSPLSSGSFNEQFF. Written as DNA, the CDR3 is TGTGCCAGCAGTCCTCTCTCTAGCGGGAGTTTCAATGAGCAGTTCTTC. The variable domain in full, with the rest retrieved from reference TRBV28 and TRBJ2-1, is DVKVTQSSRYLVKRTGEKVFLECVQDMDHENMFWYRQDPGLGLRLIYFSYDVKMKEKGDIPEGYSVSREKKERFSLILESASTNQTSMYLCASSPLSSGSFNEQFFGPGTRLTVL.